This entry lists 18 T cell receptor beta chains sequenced from one sample in a study of blood T cell repertoires in COVID-19. Using immunoSEQ multiplex PCR, the repertoire was profiled, and TCRdb retains in-frame clones only, with some absent. The sample carries about 97,000 clones, roughly nine tenths recorded once. Input material: peripheral blood. The source of these receptors is a man aged 55 to 70 with acute or convalescent COVID-19.

This CDR3 is CAISEVRGNQPQHF. CDR3 nucleotide sequence: TGTGCCATCAGTGAGGTCCGGGGAAATCAGCCCCAGCATTTT. The chain employs TRBV10-3 and TRBJ1-5; no firm D call. Germline CDR1 reads ENHRY; CDR2 reads SYGVKD. Trimming removed 2 bases at V and 4 bases at J, with 9 bases between. The CDR3 contains 14 residues.

The V and J genes are TRBV7-9 and TRBJ1-1; D ambiguous. The CDR3 loop spans 12 amino acids. Trimming removed 1 base at V and 6 bases at J, with 6 bases between. CDR1 and CDR2 (germline): SEHNR, FQNEAQ (reference sequence). This CDR3 is CASSLEGAEAFF. The CDR3 DNA follows: TGTGCCAGCAGCTTAGAAGGAGCTGAAGCTTTCTTT.

J is TRBJ2-5 and V is TRBV5-1, with no clear D. Trimming pared 0 bases from V and 0 bases from J, leaving 3 bases between. The germline V gene has CDR1 SGHRS and CDR2 YFSETQ. This CDR3 comprises 13 residues. For the CDR3, the DNA is TGCGCCAGCAGCTTGGCTTACCAAGAGACCCAGTACTTC. It is translated as CASSLAYQETQYF.

V usage is TRBV18 and J usage is TRBJ1-5, with D perhaps TRBD1 (5 bases). The CDR3 spans 14 residues. Trimming removed 3 bases from V and 5 bases from J, with 11 bases in between. Per germline, CDR1 KGHSH and CDR2 LQKENI. The CDR3 loop reads CASSPEAGYQPQHF. In DNA form, the CDR3 reads TGTGCCAGCTCACCTGAGGCAGGGTATCAGCCCCAGCATTTT.

The chain combines TRBV27 with TRBJ1-3; D is uncertain. CDR3 size: 13 residues. With 4 bases removed from V and 0 bases from J, the gap between germline ends came to 4 bases. Germline V gives CDR1 MNHEY, CDR2 SMNVEV (reference sequence). The CDR3 DNA reads as TGTGCCAGCAGTTACAGCTCTGGAAACACCATATATTTT. Amino acid sequence: CASSYSSGNTIYF.

The rearrangement links TRBV30 to TRBJ1-1; D uncertain. V was pared by 2 bases and J by 1 base, with 8 bases between. The CDR3 runs to 13 residues. CDR1 is GTSNPN, CDR2 SVGIG, per germline (reference sequence). The CDR3 here is CAWSLNQNTEAFF. CDR3 DNA: TGTGCCTGGAGTCTAAATCAGAACACTGAAGCTTTCTTT.

The chain is built from TRBV5-4 and TRBJ2-7; D is ambiguous. V was clipped by 4 bases and J by 0 bases, with 14 bases between them. This CDR3 contains 15 residues. Germline CDR1 SGHNT, CDR2 YYREEE (reference sequence). CDR3 DNA sequence: TGTGCCAGCAGCCAAACTACGACGGACTCCTACGAGCAGTACGTC. Translated, it gives CASSQTTTDSYEQYV.

The V call is TRBV6-1, the J call TRBJ1-5, with a weak D call TRBD1 (5 bases). The CDR3 covers 16 residues. V lost 3 bases to trimming and J lost 0 bases, with 12 bases between them. CDR1 and CDR2 (germline): MNHNS, SASEGT. CDR3 residues: CASSDGHFYSNQPQHF. CDR3 DNA sequence: TGTGCCAGCAGTGATGGACACTTTTATAGCAATCAGCCCCAGCATTTT.

The rearrangement uses TRBV25-1 and TRBJ1-5, with unresolved D. Trimming took 4 bases from V and 7 from J, leaving 20 bases between them. The germline gives CDR1 MGHDK, CDR2 SYGVNS. The CDR3 spans 16 residues. CDR3 sequence: CASSASWTGSDQPQHF. Written as DNA, the CDR3 is TGTGCCAGCAGTGCCTCCTGGACGGGGTCTGACCAGCCCCAGCATTTT. The full variable domain, with the rest looked up from reference TRBV25-1 and TRBJ1-5, is EADIYQTPRYLVIGTGKKITLECSQTMGHDKMYWYQQDPGMELHLIHYSYGVNSTEKGDLSSESTVSRIRTEHFPLTLESARPSHTSQYLCASSASWTGSDQPQHFGDGTRLSIL.

CDR3 coding DNA: TGTGCCAGCTCGCAGGGGCCCCAGCCCCAGCATTTT. Translating it yields CASSQGPQPQHF. This chain uses TRBV18 with TRBJ1-5, with D perhaps TRBD1 (6 bases). There are 12 residues in the CDR3. V lost 6 bases and J lost 7, with 10 bases in between. Germline CDR1 and CDR2: KGHSH and LQKENI. The variable domain in full, completed from reference TRBV18 and TRBJ1-5, reads NAGVMQNPRHLVRRRGQEARLRCSPMKGHSHVYWYRQLPEEGLKFMVYLQKENIIDESGMPKERFSAEFPKEGPSILRIQQVVRGDSAAYFCASSQGPQPQHFGDGTRLSIL.

This sequence joins TRBV5-6 and TRBJ2-5; weak D call: TRBD2 (6 bases). CDR3 size: 17 residues. With 1 base removed from V and 0 bases from J, the gap between germline ends came to 16 bases. The germline CDR1 and CDR2 sequences are SGHDT and YYEEEE. DNA for the CDR3: TGTGCCAGCAGCTTGTTCGCCCAGGGACTTAACCAAGAGACCCAGTACTTC. It codes for CASSLFAQGLNQETQYF.

The chain is built from TRBV30 and TRBJ1-3; no firm D call. V was cut by 5 bases and J by 1 base, with 6 bases left in between. Germline V CDR1 and CDR2: GTSNPN, SVGIG (reference sequence). The CDR3 consists of 12 residues. The CDR3, as DNA: TGTGCCTGGTCAGGTTCTGGAAACACCATATATTTT. Translating it yields CAWSGSGNTIYF.

This sequence joins TRBV5-6 and TRBJ1-1, with no clear D. From germline, CDR1 is SGHDT and CDR2 YYEEEE. V gave up 4 bases and J gave up 7 bases, with 17 bases separating them. The CDR3 is made up of 14 amino acids. CDR3 in amino acids: CASSVRVYNYEAFF. Written as DNA, the CDR3 is TGTGCCAGCAGCGTCCGGGTTTACAATTATGAAGCTTTCTTT.

The chain's CDR3 is CASSLWGGVAGELFF. As DNA, the CDR3 is TGTGCCAGCAGTTTATGGGGGGGGGTGGCCGGGGAGCTGTTTTTT. The chain joins TRBV27 to TRBJ2-2; the match to TRBD2 covers 7 bases. Germline values: CDR1 MNHEY, CDR2 SMNVEV (reference sequence). V lost 1 base and J lost 6; bases outside the gene matches: 5. The CDR3 extends over 15 amino acids.

V usage is TRBV25-1 and J usage is TRBJ1-2, with 9 positions matching TRBD1. CDR3 length: 15 residues. Losses at the gene ends were 3 bases for V and 2 bases for J; bases not matched to a gene: 4. The germline V gene has CDR1 MGHDK and CDR2 SYGVNS. CDR3 sequence (DNA): TGTGCCAGCAGTGAGGGGGGGACAGGGAACTATGGCTACACCTTC. This codes for CASSEGGTGNYGYTF.

V is TRBV7-9 and J is TRBJ1-1, with D possibly TRBD1 on 6 matching bases. V was pared by 0 bases and J by 10 bases, with 12 bases between. There are 13 residues in the CDR3. CDR1 is SEHNR, CDR2 FQNEAQ, per germline (reference sequence). The CDR3 loop is CASSLAAGDLAFF. CDR3 sequence (DNA): TGTGCCAGCAGCTTAGCGGCAGGGGACCTAGCTTTCTTT.

The rearrangement links TRBV29-1 to TRBJ1-2; 7 bases fit TRBD1. V was pared by 3 bases and J by 5 bases, with 9 bases of the junction left unmatched. Germline V gives CDR1 SQVTM, CDR2 ANQGSEA. There are 14 residues in the CDR3. CDR3 DNA: TGCAGCGTTGATTTGGACAGGTCCAGTTATGGCTACACCTTC. Its translation is CSVDLDRSSYGYTF.

The genes are TRBV6-1 and TRBJ2-7; 10 bases map to TRBD1. J was trimmed by 2 bases and V by 3 bases; bases with no gene match: 4. This CDR3 is 15 amino acids long. CDR1 is MNHNS, CDR2 SASEGT, per germline. CDR3 protein: CASSDLGTGAYEQYV. The CDR3 DNA reads TGTGCCAGCAGTGATCTTGGGACAGGGGCCTACGAGCAGTACGTC.